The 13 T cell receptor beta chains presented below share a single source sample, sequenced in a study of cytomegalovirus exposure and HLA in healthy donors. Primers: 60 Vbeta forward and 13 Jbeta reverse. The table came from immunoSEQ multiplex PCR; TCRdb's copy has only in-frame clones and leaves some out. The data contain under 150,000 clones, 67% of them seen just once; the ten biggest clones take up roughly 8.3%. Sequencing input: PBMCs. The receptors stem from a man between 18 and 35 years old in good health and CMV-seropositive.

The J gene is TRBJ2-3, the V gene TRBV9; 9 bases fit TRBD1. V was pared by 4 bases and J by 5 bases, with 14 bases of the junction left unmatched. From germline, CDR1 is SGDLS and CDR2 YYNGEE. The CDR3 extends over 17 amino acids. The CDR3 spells CASSPYGGQGPKDTQYF. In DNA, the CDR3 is TGTGCCAGCAGCCCCTATGGTGGACAGGGGCCAAAAGATACGCAGTATTTT.

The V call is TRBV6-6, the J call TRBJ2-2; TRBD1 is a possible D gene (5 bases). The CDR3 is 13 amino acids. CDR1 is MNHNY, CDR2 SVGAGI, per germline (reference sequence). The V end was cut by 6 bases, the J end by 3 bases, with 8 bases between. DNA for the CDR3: TGTGCCAGCAGCGACAGTTACACCGGGGAGCTGTTTTTT. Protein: CASSDSYTGELFF.

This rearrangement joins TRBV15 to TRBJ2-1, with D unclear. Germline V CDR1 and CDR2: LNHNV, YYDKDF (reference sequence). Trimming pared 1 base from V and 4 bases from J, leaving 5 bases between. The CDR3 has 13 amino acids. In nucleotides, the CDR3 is TGTGCCACCAGCAGAGCCCGTTACAATGAGCAGTTCTTC. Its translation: CATSRARYNEQFF.

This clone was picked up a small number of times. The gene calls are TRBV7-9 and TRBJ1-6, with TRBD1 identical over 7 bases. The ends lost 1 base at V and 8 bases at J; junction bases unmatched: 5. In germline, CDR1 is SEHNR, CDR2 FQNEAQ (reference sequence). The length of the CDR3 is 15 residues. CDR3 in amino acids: CASSLGDREDSPLHF. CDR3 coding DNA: TGTGCCAGCAGCTTAGGCGACAGGGAAGATTCACCCCTCCACTTT. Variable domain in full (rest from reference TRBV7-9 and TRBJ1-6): DTGVSQNPRHKITKRGQNVTFRCDPISEHNRLYWYRQTLGQGPEFLTYFQNEAQLEKSRLLSDRFSAERPKGSFSTLEIQRTEQGDSAMYLCASSLGDREDSPLHFGNGTRLTVT.

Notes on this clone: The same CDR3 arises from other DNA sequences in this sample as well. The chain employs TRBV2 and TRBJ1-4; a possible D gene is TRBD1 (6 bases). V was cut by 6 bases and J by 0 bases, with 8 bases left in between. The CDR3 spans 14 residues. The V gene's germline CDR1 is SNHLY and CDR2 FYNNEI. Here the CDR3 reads CASRTGTTNEKLFF. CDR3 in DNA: TGTGCCAGCAGGACAGGTACAACTAATGAAAAACTGTTTTTT.

Here the CDR3 reads CASSFGTGAGEQYF. In nucleotides, the CDR3 is TGCGCCAGCAGCTTTGGGACAGGGGCTGGTGAGCAGTACTTC. The V and J genes are TRBV5-1 and TRBJ2-7; 10 bases map to TRBD1. The CDR3 covers 14 residues. Germline-derived CDR1 and CDR2 are SGHRS and YFSETQ. V shed 2 bases, J shed 7 bases, and the junction held 6 bases outside the gene matches.

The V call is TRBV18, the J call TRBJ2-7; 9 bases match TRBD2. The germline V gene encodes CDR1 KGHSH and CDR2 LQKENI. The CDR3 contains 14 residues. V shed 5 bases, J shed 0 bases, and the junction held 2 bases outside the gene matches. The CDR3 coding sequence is TGTGCCAGCTCAGTTAGCGGGGGCTCCTACGAGCAGTACTTC. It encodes CASSVSGGSYEQYF. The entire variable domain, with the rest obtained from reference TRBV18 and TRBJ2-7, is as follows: NAGVMQNPRHLVRRRGQEARLRCSPMKGHSHVYWYRQLPEEGLKFMVYLQKENIIDESGMPKERFSAEFPKEGPSILRIQQVVRGDSAAYFCASSVSGGSYEQYFGPGTRLTVT.

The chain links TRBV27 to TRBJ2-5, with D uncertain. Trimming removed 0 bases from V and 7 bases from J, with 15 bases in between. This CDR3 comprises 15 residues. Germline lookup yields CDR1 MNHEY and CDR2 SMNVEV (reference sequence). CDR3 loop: CASSLSGRNVGTQYF. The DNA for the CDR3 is TGTGCCAGCAGTTTATCTGGCAGGAACGTCGGGACCCAGTACTTC.

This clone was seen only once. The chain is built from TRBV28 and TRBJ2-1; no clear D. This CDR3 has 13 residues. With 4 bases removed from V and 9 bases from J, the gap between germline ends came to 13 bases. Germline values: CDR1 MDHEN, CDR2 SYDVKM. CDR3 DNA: TGTGCCAGCAGTTGGTTGAGGAAGAGTGAGCAGTTCTTC. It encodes CASSWLRKSEQFF.

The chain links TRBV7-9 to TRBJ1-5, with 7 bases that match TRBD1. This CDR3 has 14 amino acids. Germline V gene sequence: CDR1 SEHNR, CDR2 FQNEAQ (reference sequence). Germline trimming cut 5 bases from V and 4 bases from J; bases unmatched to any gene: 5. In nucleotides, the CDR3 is TGTGCCAGCAGCCGACAGGGCGAAAATCAGCCCCAGCATTTT. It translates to CASSRQGENQPQHF.

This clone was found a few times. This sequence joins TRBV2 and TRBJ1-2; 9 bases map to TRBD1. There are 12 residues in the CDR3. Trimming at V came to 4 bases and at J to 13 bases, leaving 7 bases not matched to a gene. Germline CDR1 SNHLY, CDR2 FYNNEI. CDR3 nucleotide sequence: TGTGCCAGCAGTGCAGACAGGGGGATAGGCACCTTC. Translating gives CASSADRGIGTF.

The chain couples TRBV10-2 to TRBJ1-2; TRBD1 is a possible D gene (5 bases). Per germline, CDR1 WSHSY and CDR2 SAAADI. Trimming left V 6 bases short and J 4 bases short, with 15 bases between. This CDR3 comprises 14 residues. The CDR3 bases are TGCGCCAGCAGAAACCGGGACGGGGGCTATGGCTACACCTTC. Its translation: CASRNRDGGYGYTF.

DNA for the CDR3: TGTGCCAGCAGCCGTACCGGGACAAACTATGGCTACACCTTC. This encodes CASSRTGTNYGYTF. The chain joins TRBV6-5 to TRBJ1-2; tentative D call: TRBD1 (6 bases). The CDR3 runs 14 residues. The germline V and J ends were trimmed by 6 bases and 2 bases, with 13 bases remaining between them. Germline-derived CDR1 and CDR2 are MNHEY and SVGAGI.